This record concerns one TCR beta chain sequence. Antigen specificity is unknown. This entry belongs to a study of glioma-infiltrating T cells after dendritic cell vaccination. General study points: Only a small number of patients had complete blood and tumor samples.

CDR1 is LGHNT, CDR2 FRNRAP, per germline. The CDR3 length is 13 residues. The ends lost 8 bases at V and 1 base at J; junction bases unmatched: 4. Method: immunoSEQ multiplex PCR; TCRdb's copy keeps in-frame clones and lacks some. Of more than 20,000 clones in the sample, under 90% were seen once. Time point reported: after dendritic cell vaccination, including at tumor progression/relapse. This material consisted of blood, taken after dendritic cell vaccination. The sequence was obtained from a human donor with glioblastoma. V gene TRBV12-5 combines with J gene TRBJ2-7, with TRBD2 matching over 8 bases. CDR3 nucleotides: TGTGCTAGTCGGCCTAGCGGGTCCTACGAGCAGTACTTC. Its translation is CASRPSGSYEQYF.